Reported below is one T cell receptor (beta chain). This sample is drawn from a study of T cell changes during pregnancy in multiple sclerosis. The CDR3 covers 16 residues. Germline CDR1 reads SGHVS; CDR2 reads FNYEAQ. V lost 5 bases and J lost 2; bases outside the gene matches: 7. The method was immunoSEQ multiplex PCR; TCRdb's version includes in-frame clones alone and lacks a portion of them. The table has approximately 52,000 clones, around 92% seen once. This chain connects TRBV7-6 to TRBJ2-1; TRBD2 matches 9 bases. Specimen: CD4+ T cells from peripheral blood mononuclear cells, collected in the third trimester of pregnancy. The receptor comes from a female donor with multiple sclerosis, enrolled in a pregnancy study. The CDR3 DNA is TGTGCCAGCAGCCGAGGGCCTAGCGGGGCCTACAATGAGCAGTTCTTC. Translation: CASSRGPSGAYNEQFF.